The clone carrying this T cell receptor beta chain was found a few times. TCRdb called the PCR reads again in MiXCR, with one record for every CDR3 protein. The sample has some 33,000 distinct CDR3 sequences; approximately 40% are singletons. These data come from a study of vaccination and CD4 T cells after COVID-19. Time point here: late sampling 161 to 241 days after vaccination in a few convalescent patients. V lost 0 bases and J lost 5; bases outside the gene matches: 7. This CDR3 has 16 amino acids. Germline CDR1 reads LGHNA; CDR2 reads YSLEER. V usage is TRBV4-3 and J usage is TRBJ2-5; 9 nucleotides agree with TRBD2. The specimen was CD4+ T cells from blood, collected about 7 months after SARS-CoV-2 vaccination. This TCR came from a human donor who had recovered from COVID-19. CDR3 DNA sequence: TGCGCCAGCAGCCAAGATGCAACTAGCGGGTGGGAGACCCAGTACTTC. This translates into CASSQDATSGWETQYF.